This TCR beta chain was recorded in a study of cytotoxic CD8 clonotypes in ibrutinib-treated CLL. Turning to the study itself: The patients, roughly ten relapsed/refractory and fewer than 16 treatment-naive, included about 18 who were IGHV unmutated.

Trimming took 6 bases from V and 2 from J, leaving 15 bases between them. The CDR3 is 15 amino acids. The germline V gene has CDR1 MNHNS and CDR2 SASEGT. TCRdb's copy holds only in-frame clones and misses some; the assay was immunoSEQ multiplex PCR. This sample has 30,000 to 40,000 clones; around 70% occur once, and the top ten carry 25% to 35%. This clonotype was obtained from a human donor with chronic lymphocytic leukemia. This material consisted of PBMCs, taken before ibrutinib treatment. The chain joins TRBV6-1 to TRBJ2-3; maybe TRBD1 (6 bases). The CDR3 protein is CASSPYRDLTDTQYF. The CDR3 nucleotides read TGTGCCAGCAGCCCGTACAGGGACCTCACAGATACGCAGTATTTT.